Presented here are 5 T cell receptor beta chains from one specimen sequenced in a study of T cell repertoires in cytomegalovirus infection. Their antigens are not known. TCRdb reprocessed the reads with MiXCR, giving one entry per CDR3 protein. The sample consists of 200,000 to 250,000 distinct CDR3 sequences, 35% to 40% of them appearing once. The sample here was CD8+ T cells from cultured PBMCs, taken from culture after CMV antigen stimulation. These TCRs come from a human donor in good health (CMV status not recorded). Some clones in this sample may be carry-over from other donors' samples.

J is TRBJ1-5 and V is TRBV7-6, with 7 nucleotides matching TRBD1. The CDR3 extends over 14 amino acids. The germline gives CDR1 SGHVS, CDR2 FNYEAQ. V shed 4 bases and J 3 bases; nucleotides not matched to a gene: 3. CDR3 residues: CASSSQGPNQPQHF. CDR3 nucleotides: TGTGCCAGCAGCTCACAGGGGCCCAATCAGCCCCAGCATTTT.

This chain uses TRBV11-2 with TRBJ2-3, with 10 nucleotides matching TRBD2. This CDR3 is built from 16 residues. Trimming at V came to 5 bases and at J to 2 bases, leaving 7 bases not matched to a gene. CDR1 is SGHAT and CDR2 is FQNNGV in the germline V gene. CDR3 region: CASSIGLAVYTDTQYF. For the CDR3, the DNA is TGTGCCAGCAGCATCGGACTAGCGGTATACACAGATACGCAGTATTTT.

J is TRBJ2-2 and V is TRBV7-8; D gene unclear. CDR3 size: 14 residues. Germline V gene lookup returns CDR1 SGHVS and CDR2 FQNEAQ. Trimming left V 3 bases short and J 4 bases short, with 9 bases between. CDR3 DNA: TGTGCCAGCAGCTTTCCTGAAGGCACCGGGGAGCTGTTTTTT. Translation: CASSFPEGTGELFF.

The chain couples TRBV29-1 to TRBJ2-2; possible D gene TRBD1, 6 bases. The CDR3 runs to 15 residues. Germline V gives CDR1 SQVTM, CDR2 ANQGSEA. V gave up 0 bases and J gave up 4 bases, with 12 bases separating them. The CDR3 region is CSVEDHQGPTGELFF. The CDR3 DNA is TGCAGCGTTGAAGATCATCAGGGGCCCACCGGGGAGCTGTTTTTT.

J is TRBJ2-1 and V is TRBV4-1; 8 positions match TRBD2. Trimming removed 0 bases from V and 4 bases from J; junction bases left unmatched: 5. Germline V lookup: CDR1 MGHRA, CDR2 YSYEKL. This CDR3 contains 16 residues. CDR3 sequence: CASSQEGTSPYNEQFF. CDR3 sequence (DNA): TGCGCCAGCAGCCAAGAGGGGACTAGTCCGTACAATGAGCAGTTCTTC.